This T cell receptor (beta chain) was recorded in a study of T cells after yellow fever vaccination. General study points: Weaker in magnitude, the secondary response showed a faster peak on day 5 versus 15. Only a small proportion of the clonotypes turned up in both the CD4 and the CD8 compartments, likely arising from convergent recombination.

Making TCR cDNA involved 5'RACE template switching, which added UMIs and a universal primer site. TCRdb passed the 5' RACE reads through MiXCR, listing each CDR3 protein once. The sample holds some 340,000 distinct CDR3 sequences; about 10% are singletons and the top ten take about 3%. Note on this clonotype: Antigen: not known.

There are 15 residues in the CDR3. The germline V gene has CDR1 SGHRS and CDR2 YFSETQ. Trimming at V came to 4 bases and at J to 5 bases, leaving 6 bases not matched to a gene. Specimen: CD4+ T cells sorted from PBMCs, collected 45 days after the yellow fever booster vaccination. The TCR comes from a man between 18 and 29 years old who received the YFV17D yellow fever vaccine. The chain uses TRBV5-1 and TRBJ2-3, with TRBD1 matching over 11 bases. The CDR3 DNA follows: TGCGCCAGCAGCGTGGACAGGGGGCCGAGAGATACGCAGTATTTT. It encodes CASSVDRGPRDTQYF.